The 9 T cell receptor beta chains presented below share a single source sample, sequenced in a study of regulatory T cells in long-lasting Graves disease. Time point denoted: newly diagnosed GD, antithyroid drugs for less than 3 months. Generation of the TCR library employed RNA extracted from PBMCs. TCR beta libraries were built with iRepertoire HTBI primers and Arm-PCR of CDR3 regions. TCRdb re-called the multiplex PCR reads through MiXCR, storing one row per CDR3 protein. The table lists hundreds of thousands of distinct CDR3 sequences, 16% of them singletons. The same data also contributed to another study, on T cells in Graves' hyperthyroidism and ophthalmopathy.

The material was peripheral blood mononuclear cells (PBMCs), obtained at new diagnosis, from a patient treated with antithyroid drugs. These receptors were collected from a young woman with Graves disease.

CDR3 DNA sequence: TGTGCCAGCAGTGACCCAAGGACAGGGACTCCCGAGCAGTACTTC. Protein sequence: CASSDPRTGTPEQYF. V gene TRBV6-4 combines with J gene TRBJ2-7; 8 nucleotides line up with TRBD1. This CDR3 comprises 15 residues. With 2 bases clipped from V and 6 bases from J, the junction kept 9 bases outside the gene matches. Germline assignment: CDR1 MRHNA and CDR2 SNTAGT.

This clonotype was counted many times. V and J are TRBV2 and TRBJ2-1; 9 bases are shared with TRBD2. CDR3 length: 17 residues. The junction had 16 bases not matched to a gene; V was cut back by 7 bases and J by 6 bases. Germline V lookup: CDR1 SNHLY, CDR2 FYNNEI. CDR3 sequence (DNA): TGTGCCAGCATCAAAGTGGTTAGCGGGAGTCGTCGCAATGAGCAGTTCTTC. Protein product: CASIKVVSGSRRNEQFF.

This clonotype turned up a few times. This chain connects TRBV20-1 to TRBJ2-7; 11 positions agree with TRBD2. Per germline, CDR1 DFQATT and CDR2 SNEGSKA (reference sequence). Losses at the gene ends were 2 bases for V and 4 bases for J; bases not matched to a gene: 7. This CDR3 has 15 amino acids. CDR3 sequence: CSARRTSGPSYEQYF. The CDR3 region has the DNA TGCAGTGCTAGACGGACTAGCGGGCCTAGTTACGAGCAGTACTTC.

This clonotype has a count of ten or more. The V call is TRBV10-2, the J call TRBJ2-5, with D possibly being TRBD1 or TRBD2 (5 bases each). The germline V gene encodes CDR1 WSHSY and CDR2 SAAADI. The CDR3 runs 13 residues. V gave up 8 bases and J gave up 6 bases, with 16 bases separating them. The CDR3, as DNA: TGCGCCAGCTCCTACTCCTCGGGGCAGACCCAGTACTTC. It encodes CASSYSSGQTQYF.

A few counts support this clonotype. Here the CDR3 DNA reads TGCAGTGCCTTAGTTCGCGGAGGGAGGGCCCTGAATGAGCAGTTCTTC. This sequence encodes CSALVRGGRALNEQFF. The chain is built from TRBV20-1 and TRBJ2-1, with 7 bases aligning to TRBD2. The CDR3 contains 16 residues. Germline CDR1 DFQATT, CDR2 SNEGSKA (reference sequence). With 6 bases clipped from V and 7 bases from J, the junction kept 18 bases outside the gene matches.

This clonotype came up once. V usage is TRBV27 and J usage is TRBJ2-7; 7 bases are shared with TRBD1. Looked up from germline, CDR1 is MNHEY and CDR2 is SMNVEV (reference sequence). V was pared by 4 bases and J by 4 bases, with 7 bases of the junction left unmatched. This CDR3 contains 14 residues. The CDR3 here is CASSSGTELYEQYF. In nucleotides, the CDR3 is TGTGCCAGCAGTTCCGGGACAGAGCTTTACGAGCAGTACTTC.

Here the CDR3 DNA reads TGCGCCAGCAGCTTGGGACGGTTAGGGGAGACCCAGTACTTC. It yields the protein CASSLGRLGETQYF. V is TRBV5-1 and J is TRBJ2-5; D call uncertain. The CDR3 totals 14 residues. Trimming removed 0 bases at V and 5 bases at J, with 11 bases between. Germline V gene lookup returns CDR1 SGHRS and CDR2 YFSETQ.

V gene TRBV15 combines with J gene TRBJ1-3, with D perhaps matching TRBD1 (5 bases). The CDR3 is made up of 15 amino acids. V lost 2 bases to trimming and J lost 7 bases, with 15 bases between them. Germline V gene data show CDR1 as LNHNV and CDR2 as YYDKDF (reference sequence). CDR3 residues: CATSRRTFKGNTIYF. CDR3 nucleotide sequence: TGTGCCACCAGCAGAAGAACTTTTAAGGGGAACACCATATATTTT.

This clonotype was recorded many times. The chain joins TRBV10-3 to TRBJ1-2; 10 positions agree with TRBD1. Germline V gene sequence: CDR1 ENHRY, CDR2 SYGVKD. V dropped 2 bases and J dropped 4; count of bases not matched to a gene: 4. CDR3 size: 15 residues. CDR3 sequence (DNA): TGTGCCATCAGTGAGAGGGACAGGGGAGGCTATGGCTACACCTTC. As protein: CAISERDRGGYGYTF.